These T cell receptor beta chains were read from a single sample in a study of cytomegalovirus exposure and HLA in healthy donors. Measured with immunoSEQ multiplex PCR; TCRdb has only the in-frame clones, and not every one. Here the sample spans approximately 120,000 clones, around 80% being singletons. The sample was PBMCs. These receptors all come from a female donor in good health and CMV-seronegative. Both conserved end residues are trimmed from each CDR3. Clone size is stated in some rows and not others, as once, few, many or a class when expanded.

clone_size,v_call,j_call,cdr3_aa
NA,TRBV6-5,TRBJ1-6,ASSRVGSSSPLH
NA,TRBV5-5,TRBJ1-1,ASSLTRDTEAF
NA,TRBV19,TRBJ1-4,ASTDTANEKLF
few,TRBV7-2,TRBJ1-2,ASSQGPANYGYT
NA,TRBV9,TRBJ2-1,ASSVGDSALNIEQF
few,TRBV6-1,TRBJ1-1,ASIGTGRTNTEAF
NA,TRBV6-4,TRBJ1-2,ASKDRNYGYT
NA,TRBV27,TRBJ1-5,ASGWTVSNQPQH
NA,TRBV10-1,TRBJ2-7,ASSGLGAQVEQY
few,TRBV6-5,TRBJ2-1,ASSYLSTGTGEGQF
NA,TRBV29-1,TRBJ1-2,SVEPGGYGYT
NA,TRBV25-1,TRBJ2-1,ASSVGRGQF
NA,TRBV2,TRBJ1-4,ASNDDRGANEKLF
NA,TRBV6-1,TRBJ2-5,ASSESLGGQETQY
NA,TRBV6-5,TRBJ1-2,ASSYSEGSHYGYT
NA,TRBV7-6,TRBJ2-1,ASSLVVAGTGGEQF
NA,TRBV30,TRBJ1-1,AWSVWGDSFMRDTEAF
once,TRBV2,TRBJ2-7,ASSEGQPNYEQY
few,TRBV9,TRBJ1-1,ASSPGDSMNTEAF
NA,TRBV11-2,TRBJ2-1,ASSPTRGGSMNEQF
NA,TRBV9,TRBJ1-5,ASSSGGGNQPQH
NA,TRBV5-4,TRBJ2-5,ASRVTGRETQY
NA,TRBV7-9,TRBJ1-1,ASDGGNTEAF
once,TRBV30,TRBJ1-2,AWSRDRLYGYT
NA,TRBV11-2,TRBJ2-3,ASSFGTVISTDTQY
NA,TRBV6-5,NA,ASSYSSRRYEQY
NA,TRBV25-1,TRBJ2-7,ASSESLSPSYEQY
NA,TRBV27,TRBJ2-7,ASRTGTGGFYEQY
NA,TRBV4-2,TRBJ2-3,ASSQDRETDTQY
NA,TRBV10-2,TRBJ2-3,ASKVSSGGTDTQY